This is a list of T cell receptor beta chains from one sample in a study of identical twins. One entry per CDR3 protein results from TCRdb running MiXCR on the 5' RACE reads. Of 400,000 to 550,000 distinct CDR3 sequences listed, approximately 22% were seen once; the top ten hold about 0.93%. These data are also associated with another study on T cells expressing NK-cell markers.

Sample: CD4+ T cells sorted from blood. The receptor set was obtained from a woman between 18 and 29 years old in good health. Both conserved end residues are part of each CDR3. The D gene is left open where the match is weak. Some rows mark clone size as missing; the rest say once, few, many or name a class of expanded clone.

DNA,CDR3,size,V,J,D
TGTGCCAGCAGCTTACGGGGCGGCTACAATGAGCAGTTCTTC,CASSLRGGYNEQFF,many,TRBV7-3,TRBJ2-1,NA
TGTGCCAGCAGTTACCGCCGACGGAATACCTACAATGAGCAGTTCTTC,CASSYRRRNTYNEQFF,NA,TRBV6-5,TRBJ2-1,NA
TGTGCCATCAGTGAAGTGGGGGACGGCAATCAGCCCCAGCATTTT,CAISEVGDGNQPQHF,NA,TRBV10-3,TRBJ1-5,NA
TGCAGTGCTAGAGGGTTCAGTGGAGGTACGCAGTATTTT,CSARGFSGGTQYF,NA,TRBV20-1,TRBJ2-3,NA
TGTGCCAGCAGTTTAATGGGACAGGGTTATGGAAACACCATATATTTT,CASSLMGQGYGNTIYF,NA,TRBV12-3/TRBV12-4,TRBJ1-3,TRBD1
TGTGCCAGCAGTCAGTACGGGACTCCCGGCAAGAACACTGAAGCTTTCTTT,CASSQYGTPGKNTEAFF,NA,TRBV28,TRBJ1-1,NA
TGTGCCAGCTCACCGGTGGAGATGAACACTGAAGCTTTCTTT,CASSPVEMNTEAFF,NA,TRBV18,TRBJ1-1,NA
TGCGCCAGCAGCCGGGACTATCAAATCAATGAGCAGTTCTTC,CASSRDYQINEQFF,few,TRBV5-1,TRBJ2-1,TRBD2
TGCAGCGTCTCATCTAAGAATGAGCAGTTCTTC,CSVSSKNEQFF,many,TRBV29-1,TRBJ2-1,NA
TGCAGTGCTAGCGTGGCCACTTCCGAGCAGTACTTC,CSASVATSEQYF,NA,TRBV20-1,TRBJ2-7,NA